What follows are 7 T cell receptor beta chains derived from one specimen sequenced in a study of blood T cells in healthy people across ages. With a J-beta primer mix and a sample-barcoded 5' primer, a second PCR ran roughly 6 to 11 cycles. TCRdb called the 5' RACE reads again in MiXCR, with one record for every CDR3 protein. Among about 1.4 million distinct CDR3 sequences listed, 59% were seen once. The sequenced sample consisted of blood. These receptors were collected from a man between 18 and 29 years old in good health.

As DNA, the CDR3 is TGTGCCAGCAGCTTAGATCGGGTAGGGAGTAGCTACAATGAGCAGTTCTTC. Its protein product is CASSLDRVGSSYNEQFF. This sequence joins TRBV11-3 and TRBJ2-1, with a weak D call TRBD2 (5 bases). Germline assignment: CDR1 SGHNT and CDR2 YENEEA. V dropped 0 bases and J dropped 3 bases, with 15 bases sitting between them. This CDR3 contains 17 residues.

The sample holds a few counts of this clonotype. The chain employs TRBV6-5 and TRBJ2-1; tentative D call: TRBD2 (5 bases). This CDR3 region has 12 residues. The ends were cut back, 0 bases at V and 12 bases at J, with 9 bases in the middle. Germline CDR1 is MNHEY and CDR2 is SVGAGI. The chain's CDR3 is CASSYSGGGQFF. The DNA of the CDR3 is TGTGCCAGCAGTTACTCCGGAGGCGGGCAGTTCTTC.

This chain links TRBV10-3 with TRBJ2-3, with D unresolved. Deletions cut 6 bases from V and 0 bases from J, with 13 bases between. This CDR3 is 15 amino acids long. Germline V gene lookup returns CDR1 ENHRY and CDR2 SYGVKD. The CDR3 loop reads CAISPGRESTDTQYF. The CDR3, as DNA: TGTGCCATCAGCCCTGGACGTGAGAGCACAGATACGCAGTATTTT.

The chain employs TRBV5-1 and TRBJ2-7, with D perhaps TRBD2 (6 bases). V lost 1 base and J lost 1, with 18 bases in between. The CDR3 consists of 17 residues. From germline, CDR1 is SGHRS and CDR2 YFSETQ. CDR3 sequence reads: CASSLSGTGTVSYEQYF. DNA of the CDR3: TGCGCCAGCAGCTTGTCTGGTACCGGGACTGTTTCCTACGAGCAGTACTTC. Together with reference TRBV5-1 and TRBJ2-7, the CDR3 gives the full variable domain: KAGVTQTPRYLIKTRGQQVTLSCSPISGHRSVSWYQQTPGQGLQFLFEYFSETQRNKGNFPGRFSGRQFSNSRSEMNVSTLELGDSALYLCASSLSGTGTVSYEQYFGPGTRLTVT.

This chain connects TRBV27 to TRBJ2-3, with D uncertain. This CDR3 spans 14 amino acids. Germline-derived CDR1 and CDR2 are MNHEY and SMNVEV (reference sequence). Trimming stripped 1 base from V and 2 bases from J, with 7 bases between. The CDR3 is CASSLYSNTDTQYF. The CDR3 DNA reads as TGTGCCAGCAGTTTATATAGCAACACAGATACGCAGTATTTT.

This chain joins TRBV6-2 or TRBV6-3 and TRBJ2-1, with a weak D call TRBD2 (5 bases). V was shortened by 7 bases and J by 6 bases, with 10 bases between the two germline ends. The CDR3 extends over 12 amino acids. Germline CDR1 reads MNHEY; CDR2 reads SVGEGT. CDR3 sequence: CASKASSNEQFF. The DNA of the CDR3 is TGTGCCAGCAAGGCTAGCTCCAATGAGCAGTTCTTC.

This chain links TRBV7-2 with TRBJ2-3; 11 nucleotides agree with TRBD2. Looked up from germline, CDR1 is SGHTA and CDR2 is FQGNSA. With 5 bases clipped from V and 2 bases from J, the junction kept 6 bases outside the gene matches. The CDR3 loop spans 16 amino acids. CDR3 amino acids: CASSRRLAGITDTQYF. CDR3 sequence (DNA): TGTGCCAGCAGCCGACGACTAGCGGGGATCACAGATACGCAGTATTTT.